These T cell receptor beta chains were read from a single sample in a study of blood T cell repertoires in COVID-19. Repertoires were generated with immunoSEQ multiplex PCR, while TCRdb's copy carries only in-frame clones and drops some. The sample holds 150,000 to 200,000 clones; approximately 90% are singletons and the top ten take about 26%. Sequenced: peripheral blood. These TCRs come from a man between 60 and 75 years old with acute or convalescent COVID-19. CDR3s include the opening cysteine and the closing phenylalanine or tryptophan. Each record gives: clone size, D gene, J gene, V gene, CDR3 protein, CDR3 DNA. The D gene is left open where the match is weak. Some rows have no size entry. The others give once, few or many, or a class for an expanded clone.

NA NA TRBJ1-5 TRBV15 CATSRARQSNQPQHF TGTGCCACCAGCAGAGCACGACAGTCTAATCAGCCCCAGCATTTT
NA NA TRBJ2-2 TRBV11-3 CASSPRSAGGTGELFF TGTGCCAGCAGTCCTCGGTCCGCCGGGGGCACCGGGGAGCTGTTTTTT
NA TRBD1 TRBJ1-2 TRBV6-5 CASSRQGNYGYTF TGTGCCAGCAGTCGACAGGGGAACTATGGCTACACCTTC
once TRBD2 TRBJ2-7 TRBV4-2 CASSQVSEGLANEQYF TGTGCCAGCAGCCAAGTCTCAGAAGGACTAGCGAACGAGCAGTACTTC
few TRBD2 TRBJ2-7 TRBV30 CAWSKPGLAIYEQYF TGTGCCTGGAGTAAACCGGGACTAGCGATATACGAGCAGTACTTC
NA NA TRBJ2-2 TRBV7-2 CASSLAGRGTGELFF TGTGCCAGCAGCTTAGCGGGAAGGGGGACCGGGGAGCTGTTTTTT
few TRBD1 TRBJ1-1 TRBV7-3 CASSRDRNTEAFF TGTGCCAGCAGCCGGGACAGGAACACTGAAGCTTTCTTT
NA TRBD2 TRBJ2-1 TRBV24-1 CATSDPSLAGVRYNEQFF TGTGCCACCAGTGATCCCTCCCTGGCGGGAGTAAGGTACAATGAGCAGTTCTTC
once NA TRBJ1-5 TRBV19 CASTPDSHSNQPQHF TGTGCCAGTACCCCGGACAGCCATAGCAATCAGCCCCAGCATTTT
NA NA TRBJ1-1 TRBV30 CAWGETATEAFF TGTGCCTGGGGGGAGACCGCCACTGAAGCTTTCTTT
NA NA TRBJ2-1 TRBV24-1 CATSDPARGSKEFF TGTGCCACCAGTGATCCCGCAAGGGGGAGTAAGGAGTTCTTC
NA TRBD1 TRBJ1-1 TRBV7-3 CASSLTGTGRSFF TGTGCCAGCAGCTTAACCGGGACAGGGAGGTCTTTCTTT
NA NA TRBJ1-4 TRBV6-6 CASRTGMGAEKLFF TGTGCCAGCAGAACAGGGATGGGTGCGGAAAAACTGTTTTTT
NA TRBD1 TRBJ1-5 TRBV7-8 CASSLAVGDRDGNQPQHF TGTGCCAGCAGCTTAGCGGTTGGGGACAGGGATGGCAATCAGCCCCAGCATTTT
NA NA TRBJ2-3 TRBV6-5 CAASGTDTQYF TGTGCGGCTAGCGGCACAGATACGCAGTATTTT
NA NA TRBJ1-2 TRBV6-1 CASSERGGYGYTF TGTGCCAGCAGTGAAAGGGGGGGATATGGCTACACCTTC
NA NA TRBJ2-4 TRBV14 CASSQEKGLAKNIQYF TGTGCCAGCAGCCAAGAGAAAGGACTAGCCAAAAACATTCAGTACTTC
few NA TRBJ2-3 TRBV6-5 CASSTISTDTQYF TGTGCCAGTTCGACTATTAGCACAGATACGCAGTATTTT
NA NA TRBJ1-2 TRBV19 CASSITGNTGYTF TGTGCCAGTAGTATAACAGGGAATACTGGCTACACCTTC
NA TRBD1 TRBJ1-1 TRBV19 CASSIGDRQAEAFF TGTGCCAGTAGTATTGGGGACAGACAAGCTGAAGCTTTCTTT
NA NA TRBJ2-2 TRBV18 CASSPSGMNTGELFF TGTGCCAGCTCACCGTCCGGGATGAACACCGGGGAGCTGTTTTTT
NA TRBD1 TRBJ1-4 TRBV6-5 CALGTGIGEKLFF TGTGCCCTGGGGACAGGGATCGGTGAAAAACTGTTTTTT
NA TRBD1 TRBJ1-2 TRBV7-3 CASSPTGGTGGHGYTF TGTGCCAGCAGCCCCACAGGTGGGACAGGGGGCCATGGCTACACCTTC
NA NA TRBJ1-2 TRBV5-1 CASSAGTPNYGYTF TGCGCCAGCAGCGCCGGGACTCCGAACTATGGCTACACCTTC
NA NA TRBJ1-6 TRBV5-1 CASSFRQASSYNSPLHF TGCGCCAGCAGCTTTCGACAGGCGAGCTCCTATAATTCACCCCTCCACTTT
NA NA TRBJ2-1 TRBV5-5 CASSLRRAAYNEQFF TGTGCCAGCAGCTTGAGGCGGGCCGCCTACAATGAGCAGTTCTTC
NA NA TRBJ2-2 TRBV4-3 CASASIGAVTGELFF TGCGCCAGCGCCTCCATTGGGGCCGTCACCGGGGAGCTGTTTTTT
NA NA TRBJ2-3 TRBV27 CASSFQADTQYF TGTGCCAGCAGTTTTCAGGCGGATACGCAGTATTTT
NA NA TRBJ1-3 TRBV3-1/TRBV3-2 CASSQNRENTIYF TGTGCCAGCAGCCAAAACAGGGAAAACACCATATATTTT
NA TRBD1 TRBJ2-3 TRBV4-3 CASSVRGRGDTQYF TGCGCCAGCAGCGTCAGGGGGCGCGGAGATACGCAGTATTTT
many NA TRBJ2-7 TRBV27 CASSEGQGHEQYF TGTGCCAGCAGTGAAGGTCAGGGGCACGAGCAGTACTTC
NA TRBD1 TRBJ2-2 TRBV27 CASSLSGTGYTGELFF TGTGCCAGCAGTTTATCGGGGACAGGGTACACCGGGGAGCTGTTTTTT
NA TRBD2 TRBJ2-7 TRBV10-2 CASSSSGTFYEQYF TGCGCCAGCAGTTCTAGCGGGACTTTCTACGAGCAGTACTTC
few NA TRBJ1-1 TRBV30 CAWTGGGTEAFF TGTGCCTGGACGGGGGGGGGCACTGAAGCTTTCTTT
NA NA TRBJ1-3 TRBV24-1 CATSDSRTAGNTIYF TGTGCCACCAGTGATTCCAGGACAGCTGGAAACACCATATATTTT
once TRBD1 TRBJ1-2 TRBV27 CASSLSGGLVGEGYTF TGTGCCAGCAGTTTATCAGGGGGCCTAGTTGGGGAGGGCTACACCTTC
NA NA TRBJ1-2 TRBV19 CASSMGNFAGYGYTF TGTGCCAGTAGTATGGGGAATTTTGCGGGCTATGGCTACACCTTC
NA TRBD1 TRBJ2-2 TRBV24-1 CATGPPLTGGEGQTGELFF TGTGCCACCGGACCGCCCCTGACAGGGGGCGAAGGCCAAACCGGGGAGCTGTTTTTT
NA NA TRBJ1-5 TRBV6-5 CASSLYWQGWPQHF TGTGCCAGCAGTCTTTATTGGCAGGGATGGCCCCAGCATTTT
NA NA TRBJ1-2 TRBV5-1 CASSLGTPGMDGYTF TGCGCCAGCAGCTTGGGGACCCCAGGGATGGATGGCTACACCTTC
NA NA TRBJ1-1 TRBV9 CASSATLDKNTEAFF TGTGCCAGCAGCGCTACCCTGGACAAGAACACTGAAGCTTTCTTT
NA TRBD1 TRBJ1-2 TRBV25-1 CASKETGGDYGYTF TGTGCCAGCAAAGAGACAGGGGGCGACTATGGCTACACCTTC
NA TRBD2 TRBJ2-1 TRBV12-5 CASGLDGARSGREQFF TGTGCTAGTGGTTTGGACGGGGCCCGAAGCGGGAGGGAGCAGTTCTTC
NA TRBD2 TRBJ2-5 TRBV24-1 CATSDRLAGVSQETQYF TGTGCCACCAGTGACCGACTAGCGGGAGTCAGCCAAGAGACCCAGTACTTC
NA NA TRBJ1-1 TRBV9 CASSVAQGPNTEAFF TGTGCCAGCAGCGTAGCCCAGGGCCCAAACACTGAAGCTTTCTTT
NA TRBD1 TRBJ2-3 TRBV9 CASSAGTGLTGTQYF TGTGCCAGCAGCGCCGGGACAGGGCTCACGGGTACGCAGTATTTT
NA TRBD2 TRBJ2-2 TRBV14 CASSQVAASGTGELFF TGTGCCAGCAGCCAAGTGGCGGCTAGCGGGACCGGGGAGCTGTTTTTT
few NA TRBJ1-3 TRBV14 CASSRRAGPGNTIYF TGTGCCAGCAGCCGGCGGGCGGGACCTGGAAACACCATATATTTT
NA NA TRBJ2-1 TRBV6-1 CASSEEVSWSYNEQFF TGTGCCAGCAGTGAAGAAGTCAGTTGGTCCTACAATGAGCAGTTCTTC
NA NA TRBJ2-1 TRBV18 CASSGLALSYNEQFF TGTGCCAGCTCCGGCCTAGCGCTTTCCTACAATGAGCAGTTCTTC
NA TRBD1 TRBJ1-1 TRBV4-2 CASSHLGQVNTEAFF TGTGCCAGCAGCCACTTAGGACAGGTGAACACTGAAGCTTTCTTT
NA NA TRBJ1-1 TRBV5-1 CASSPMGGGTEAFF TGCGCCAGCAGCCCAATGGGGGGGGGCACTGAAGCTTTCTTT
NA TRBD1 TRBJ2-5 TRBV6-5 CASSPWDSQETQYF TGTGCCAGCAGTCCCTGGGACAGCCAAGAGACCCAGTACTTC
NA TRBD1 TRBJ2-1 TRBV3-1/TRBV3-2 CASSRIGQGYNEQFF TGTGCCAGCAGCCGAATCGGACAGGGGTACAATGAGCAGTTCTTC
NA NA TRBJ1-2 TRBV3-1/TRBV3-2 CASSQAGAAYGYTF TGTGCCAGCAGCCAAGCAGGGGCGGCCTATGGCTACACCTTC